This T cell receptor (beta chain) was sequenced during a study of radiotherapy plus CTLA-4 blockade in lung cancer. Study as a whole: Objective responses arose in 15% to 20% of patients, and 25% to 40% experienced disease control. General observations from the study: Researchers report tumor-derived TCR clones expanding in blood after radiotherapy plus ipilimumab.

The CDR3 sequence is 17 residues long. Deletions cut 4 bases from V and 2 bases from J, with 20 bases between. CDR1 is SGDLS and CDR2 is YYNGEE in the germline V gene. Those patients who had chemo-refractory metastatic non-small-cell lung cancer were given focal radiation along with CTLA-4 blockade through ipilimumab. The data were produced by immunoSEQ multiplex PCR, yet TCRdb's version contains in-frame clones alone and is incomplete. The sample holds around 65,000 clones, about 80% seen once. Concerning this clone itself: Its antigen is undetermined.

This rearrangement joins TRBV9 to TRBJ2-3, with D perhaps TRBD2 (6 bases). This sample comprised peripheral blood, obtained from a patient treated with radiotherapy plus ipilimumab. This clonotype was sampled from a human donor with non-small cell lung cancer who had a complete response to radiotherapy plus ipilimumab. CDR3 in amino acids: CASSLMGTLLSTDTQYF. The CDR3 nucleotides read TGTGCCAGCAGCCTGATGGGGACTCTTCTCTCCACAGATACGCAGTATTTT.